What follows are 7 T cell receptor beta chains derived from one specimen sequenced in a study of shared clonotypes between healthy human individuals. Libraries were prepared by immunoSEQ multiplex PCR; TCRdb keeps only in-frame clonotypes and omits some of them. This sample has millions of clones, with more than 80% found just once. The sample consisted of naive CD4+ T cells from PBMCs. Subset given: CD45RA+ positively selected. The receptors originated from a man between 18 and 35 years old in good health. Some clones in this sample may be carry-over from other donors' samples.

In DNA form, the CDR3 reads TGCGCCAGCAAGATAGCGGGAGGATACGAGCAGTACTTC. Translation gives CASKIAGGYEQYF. The chain is built from TRBV5-1 and TRBJ2-7, with 10 bases matching TRBD2. The CDR3 has 13 residues. CDR1 is SGHRS, CDR2 YFSETQ, per germline. The junction had 4 bases not matched to a gene; V was cut back by 6 bases and J by 4 bases. Full variable domain (missing parts from reference TRBV5-1 and TRBJ2-7): KAGVTQTPRYLIKTRGQQVTLSCSPISGHRSVSWYQQTPGQGLQFLFEYFSETQRNKGNFPGRFSGRQFSNSRSEMNVSTLELGDSALYLCASKIAGGYEQYFGPGTRLTVT.

V is TRBV28 and J is TRBJ1-2; 7 bases are a match to TRBD1. Germline lookup yields CDR1 MDHEN and CDR2 SYDVKM. V shed 6 bases, J shed 6 bases, and the junction held 13 bases outside the gene matches. The CDR3 length is 15 residues. CDR3 protein: CASRASGGVIDGYTF. CDR3 DNA: TGTGCCAGCAGGGCCTCAGGGGGAGTCATAGATGGCTACACCTTC.

This clone came up a few times. CDR3 residues: CASSLVVNTIYF. The CDR3 bases are TGTGCCAGCAGCTTAGTGGTGAACACCATATATTTT. V is TRBV11-2 and J is TRBJ1-3, with D unclear. The germline V gene encodes CDR1 SGHAT and CDR2 FQNNGV. Deletions cut 1 base from V and 7 bases from J, with 5 bases between. The CDR3 covers 12 residues.

The gene calls are TRBV5-1 and TRBJ1-1, with a tentative D call TRBD1 (6 bases). The V end lost 4 bases, the J end lost 7 bases, and 17 bases lay between the germline ends. The V gene's germline CDR1 is SGHRS and CDR2 YFSETQ. CDR3 size: 14 residues. CDR3 in DNA: TGCGCCAGCAGCGTCTACTTGGGAGGGGGTGAAGCTTTCTTT. Translation: CASSVYLGGGEAFF.

V is TRBV18 and J is TRBJ1-1, with no clear D. There are 12 residues in the CDR3. CDR1 and CDR2 (germline): KGHSH, LQKENI. V lost 3 bases to trimming and J lost 9 bases, with 11 bases between them. CDR3 DNA: TGTGCCAGCTCACCCCGGCAGGAACAAGCTTTCTTT. It translates to CASSPRQEQAFF.

The chain uses TRBV25-1 and TRBJ2-7; D is undetermined. V lost 3 bases and J 1 base, leaving 10 bases between the germline ends. Germline values: CDR1 MGHDK, CDR2 SYGVNS. The CDR3 is made up of 14 amino acids. The CDR3 coding sequence is TGTGCCAGCAGTGACCCGAACCGTTCCTACGAGCAGTACTTC. It specifies CASSDPNRSYEQYF.

V is TRBV7-9 and J is TRBJ2-3, with D tentatively TRBD1 (5 bases). Germline CDR1 is SEHNR and CDR2 is FQNEAQ (reference sequence). Trimming shortened V by 5 bases and J by 5 bases, and 8 bases separated the two germline ends. There are 12 residues in the CDR3. The CDR3 region has the DNA TGTGCCAGCAGCCAGGGCCTAGATACGCAGTATTTT. It yields the protein CASSQGLDTQYF.